This T cell receptor (beta chain) was documented in a study of T cell repertoires in cytomegalovirus infection. As for the study in general: Based on public TCR beta signatures, there were indications of CMV infection and of a matching HLA type. Study-wide results and caveats: The study found HLA-C-restricted CMV-specific TCR beta clonotypes dominating the ex vivo response. Cumulative public TCR beta family frequency identified carriers of CMV plus the relevant HLA.

CDR1 and CDR2 (germline): DFQATT, SNEGSKA (reference sequence). This CDR3 is built from 15 residues. V was pared by 2 bases and J by 1 base, with 15 bases between. Comments on this clonotype: The antigen remains unidentified.

Each CDR3 protein is one row after TCRdb ran MiXCR on the reads. The sample lists 200,000 or so distinct CDR3 sequences; about 30% were seen once. The clonotype was recovered from a human donor in good health (CMV status not recorded). Some clones in this sample may be carry-over from other donors' samples. This chain uses TRBV20-1 with TRBJ2-7; D could derive from TRBD1 or TRBD2 (5 bases each). What was sequenced was PBMCs. CDR3 protein: CSARSPGRGSYEQYF. In nucleotides, the CDR3 is TGCAGTGCTAGATCACCGGGACGGGGTTCCTACGAGCAGTACTTC.